This TCR beta chain is drawn from a study of cytomegalovirus exposure and HLA in healthy donors. Study summary: Early on, a data release was issued that held roughly 84 million unique TCRs from HLA-typed donors. General observations from the study: In an earlier analysis, about 87% or about 30%: the productive usage of most TCR beta V segments. Reportedly, fewer N-insertions than the roughly 700-donor mean appeared in an Asian-associated ancestry cluster in a later analysis.

Primers for the PCR totalled 60 Vbeta and 13 Jbeta. Clones were sequenced by immunoSEQ multiplex PCR, and TCRdb holds only the in-frame ones, with some missing. This sample's table has about 77,000 clones. On this clone: Its antigen is as yet unknown.

V was cut by 0 bases and J by 4 bases, with 10 bases left in between. The CDR3 runs to 15 residues. Germline CDR1 is MGHRA and CDR2 is YSYEKL. The V and J genes are TRBV4-1 and TRBJ1-5, with a possible D match to TRBD1 (5 bases). Specimen: PBMCs. This sequence was found in a man aged 45-60 years in good health and CMV-seropositive. CDR3 region: CASSQEGYRNQPQHF. The CDR3 DNA follows: TGCGCCAGCAGCCAAGAAGGATACAGGAATCAGCCCCAGCATTTT.